These T cell receptor beta chains were read from a single sample in a study of blood T cell repertoires in COVID-19. Method: immunoSEQ multiplex PCR; TCRdb's copy keeps in-frame clones and lacks some. The sample yields more than 110,000 clones, roughly 85% seen once. The source material was peripheral blood. These receptors originate from a man between 50 and 59 years old with acute or convalescent COVID-19. Both conserved end residues are part of each CDR3. The order of the fields is CDR3 length, clone size, D gene, V gene, J gene, CDR3 DNA, CDR3 protein. A D gene is named only where the DNA matches it firmly. The size of a clone is reported for some rows only, either as once, few or many, or as a class for expanded clones.

>18|.|.|TRBV19|TRBJ2-2
TGTGCCAGTAACCCCCTAGGGCTAGCGCAAGTGAACACCGGGGAGCTGTTTTTT
CASNPLGLAQVNTGELFF
>16|.|.|TRBV19|TRBJ1-3
TGTGCCAGTAGTATGCACGGGGGAGCGGCTGGAAACACCATATATTTT
CASSMHGGAAGNTIYF
>15|.|TRBD1|TRBV9|TRBJ2-7
TGTGCCAGCAGCGAGGGGGACAGGGATCTCTACGAGCAGTACTTC
CASSEGDRDLYEQYF
>16|.|TRBD2|TRBV6-5|TRBJ2-3
TGTGCCAGCAGTTCGGGGACTAGCGGCTGGGGAGATACGCAGTATTTT
CASSSGTSGWGDTQYF
>15|.|.|TRBV6-5|TRBJ2-6
TGTGCCAGCATCACAGGTAGCTCTGGGGCCAACGTCCTGACTTTC
CASITGSSGANVLTF
>15|.|.|TRBV11-1|TRBJ1-3
TGTGCCAGCAGCTGGGACAAGGGATACGGAAACACCATATATTTT
CASSWDKGYGNTIYF
>16|.|.|TRBV13|TRBJ2-5
TGTGCCAGCAGCTTAGGATACCTAGGACAGCAAGAGACCCAGTACTTC
CASSLGYLGQQETQYF
>15|.|TRBD1|TRBV6-5|TRBJ2-7
TGTGCCAGCAGCCCCGGGGGGACAGGGGCGAGCGAGCAGTACTTC
CASSPGGTGASEQYF
>15|.|TRBD1|TRBV10-3|TRBJ1-1
TGTGCCATCAGTGACTCCGACAGGGCAAACACTGAAGCTTTCTTT
CAISDSDRANTEAFF
>14|.|.|TRBV2|TRBJ1-2
TGTGCCAGCAGTGACGGTGACAGAATAAATGGCTACACCTTC
CASSDGDRINGYTF
>14|.|.|TRBV28|TRBJ1-5
TGTGCCAGCAGTTTAGAGCATAGCAATCAGCCCCAGCATTTT
CASSLEHSNQPQHF
>14|.|.|TRBV6-5|TRBJ1-2
TGTGCCAGCAGGGTTGAACAGGGCAACTATGGCTACACCTTC
CASRVEQGNYGYTF
>13|.|TRBD2|TRBV25-1|TRBJ2-3
TGTGCCAGCAGAGCGGGAGGGGCAGATACGCAGTATTTT
CASRAGGADTQYF
>15|few|.|TRBV6-1|TRBJ2-7
TGTGCCAGCAGTGATCTGGGCGGGTCCTCCTACGAGCAGTACTTC
CASSDLGGSSYEQYF
>13|.|.|TRBV12-3/TRBV12-4|TRBJ1-2
TGTGCCAGCAGTTTTTTGGAGGGGTATGGCTACACCTTC
CASSFLEGYGYTF
>15|.|.|TRBV5-1|TRBJ2-3
TGCGCCAGCAGCTACGGACAGCCTAGCACAGATACGCAGTATTTT
CASSYGQPSTDTQYF
>22|.|TRBD2|TRBV19|TRBJ2-2
TGTGCCAGTAGCCGAACCCGACAGGAACCGGGACTAGCGGGAGGCAACACCGGGGAGCTGTTTTTT
CASSRTRQEPGLAGGNTGELFF
>15|.|TRBD2|TRBV5-4|TRBJ2-1
TGTGCCAGCAGCCAGACTAGCGGGAGGGCCGCTGAGCAGTTCTTC
CASSQTSGRAAEQFF
>13|.|.|TRBV2|TRBJ1-5
TGTGCCAGCAGTCGACAATTCCAACAGCCCCAGCATTTT
CASSRQFQQPQHF
>15|.|TRBD1|TRBV4-2|TRBJ1-2
TGTGCCAGCAGCCGACCGGGACAGGAGAACTATGGCTACACCTTC
CASSRPGQENYGYTF
>14|.|.|TRBV7-9|TRBJ2-5
TGTGCCAGCAGCTTCCCCGACAGGTCAGAGACCCAGTACTTC
CASSFPDRSETQYF
>16|.|TRBD2|TRBV5-6|TRBJ2-1
TGTGCCAGCAGCCTACCCATCGGACTAGCGGGAGTCGAGCAGTTCTTC
CASSLPIGLAGVEQFF
>15|.|.|TRBV6-5|TRBJ2-1
TGTGCCAGCAGCGAGGCAGGGGTTCGGTACAATGAGCAGTTCTTC
CASSEAGVRYNEQFF
>14|.|TRBD2|TRBV27|TRBJ2-7
TGTGCCAGCAGTGCGACTAGCGGCCCGTGGGAGCAGTACTTC
CASSATSGPWEQYF
>16|.|.|TRBV5-4|TRBJ2-7
TGTGCCAGCAGCGGGGCTAGGGATCAGCCTCCCTACGAGCAGTACTTC
CASSGARDQPPYEQYF
>19|.|TRBD1|TRBV7-9|TRBJ2-2
TGTGCCAGCAGCTTACGCGGGACAGGGATCTTCGCGAACACCGGGGAGCTGTTTTTT
CASSLRGTGIFANTGELFF
>14|once|.|TRBV11-1|TRBJ1-2
TGTGCCAGCAGCGTCAGTCCCGCTAACTATGGCTACACCTTC
CASSVSPANYGYTF
>16|.|.|TRBV27|TRBJ2-1
TGTGCCAGCAGTTTATCGTTCGGAGGGATATACAATGAGCAGTTCTTC
CASSLSFGGIYNEQFF
>16|.|TRBD1|TRBV4-1|TRBJ1-4
TGCGCCAGCAGCCAAGTTCCGGACAGGGGCAATGAAAAACTGTTTTTT
CASSQVPDRGNEKLFF
>15|.|.|TRBV27|TRBJ2-2
TGTGCCAGCAGTTTATCGGGAGCCGCCGGCGGGGAGCTGTTTTTT
CASSLSGAAGGELFF
>15|.|TRBD1|TRBV19|TRBJ2-7
TGTGCCAGTAGTACGCCGGGACAGAGAGCCTACGAGCAGTACTTC
CASSTPGQRAYEQYF
>17|.|.|TRBV3-1/TRBV3-2|TRBJ1-6
TGTGCCAGCAGCCAAGATCGGCGGCAGCTATATAATTCACCCCTCCACTTT
CASSQDRRQLYNSPLHF
>15|.|.|TRBV7-9|TRBJ1-3
TGTGCCAGCAGCTTAATCAGAGGGATTGGAAACACCATATATTTT
CASSLIRGIGNTIYF
>15|.|.|TRBV7-9|TRBJ2-7
TGTGCCAGCAGCTTTGCGGAGGAGTACTCCTACGAGCAGTACTTC
CASSFAEEYSYEQYF
>11|few|.|TRBV30|TRBJ1-2
TGTGCCTTATACAGGGTCTATGGCTACACCTTC
CALYRVYGYTF
>15|once|TRBD2|TRBV3-1/TRBV3-2|TRBJ2-5
TGTGCCAGCAGCCAAGGAGCGGGGCGCCAAGAGACCCAGTACTTC
CASSQGAGRQETQYF
>16|.|.|TRBV7-9|TRBJ2-1
TGTGCCAGCAGCCCTCCCGGGACAAATGTCTACAATGAGCAGTTCTTC
CASSPPGTNVYNEQFF
>16|.|TRBD1|TRBV5-1|TRBJ2-1
TGCGCCAGCAGCTTGGGCGAGGGACAGGGGGTAAATGAGCAGTTCTTC
CASSLGEGQGVNEQFF
>14|once|.|TRBV9|TRBJ2-2
TGTGCCAGCAGCCCCAGGGCTAAAACCGGGGAGCTGTTTTTT
CASSPRAKTGELFF
>17|.|.|TRBV9|TRBJ1-5
TGTGCCAGCAGCCGTAGCGCGTTTTCCAACGGCAATCAGCCCCAGCATTTT
CASSRSAFSNGNQPQHF
>15|.|.|TRBV9|TRBJ2-2
TGTGCCAGCAGCGTAGCGGAGAAGGACACCGGGGAGCTGTTTTTT
CASSVAEKDTGELFF
>13|.|.|TRBV6-5|TRBJ2-7
TGTGCCAGGATGGCCAGTTCGCCTCACGAGCAGTACTTC
CARMASSPHEQYF
>16|.|TRBD2|TRBV10-3|TRBJ2-1
TGTGCCATCAGGGGAGAGCGGGGGGGCTCCTACAATGAGCAGTTCTTC
CAIRGERGGSYNEQFF
>14|.|TRBD1|TRBV14|TRBJ2-7
TGTGCCAGCAGCCACCGGGACAGGCATATGGAGCAGTACTTC
CASSHRDRHMEQYF
>18|.|TRBD2|TRBV7-8|TRBJ2-7
TGTGCCAGCAGCTCGCCCCAGGGATCAGCGGGGATAACGTACGAGCAGTACTTC
CASSSPQGSAGITYEQYF
>13|.|.|TRBV9|TRBJ2-1
TGTGCCAGCAGCGTCGCCAGGGGCAATGAGCAGTTCTTC
CASSVARGNEQFF
>14|.|TRBD1|TRBV5-4|TRBJ2-1
TGTGCCAGCAGCTCCCGGGACAGGGGCGATGAGCAGTTCTTC
CASSSRDRGDEQFF
>15|.|TRBD2|TRBV9|TRBJ2-5
TGTGCCAGCGGGACTAGCGGGATCCTCCAAGAGACCCAGTACTTC
CASGTSGILQETQYF
>18|.|TRBD1|TRBV7-8|TRBJ1-1
TGTGCCAGCAGTTCTACCGATGACAGGGTAGGGTTGAACACTGAAGCTTTCTTT
CASSSTDDRVGLNTEAFF
>16|.|.|TRBV6-1|TRBJ2-2
TGTGCCAGCAGTGGGTTGAGGACATCGAACACCGGGGAGCTGTTTTTT
CASSGLRTSNTGELFF
>17|.|.|TRBV9|TRBJ1-2
TGTGCCAGCAGCGCCAAGACAGGAGCTACTACTCGGTATGGCTACACCTTC
CASSAKTGATTRYGYTF
>12|.|.|TRBV5-6|TRBJ2-1
TGTGCCAGCAGCTTGGCATACAATGAGCAGTTCTTC
CASSLAYNEQFF
>14|many|.|TRBV2|TRBJ2-7
TGTGCCAGTGAACGTTTTGGACAGTTATACGAGCAGTACTTC
CASERFGQLYEQYF
>14|.|.|TRBV18|TRBJ1-1
TGTGCCAGCTCACCACTTACAGGTGACACTGAAGCTTTCTTT
CASSPLTGDTEAFF
>12|.|.|TRBV6-1|TRBJ2-5
TGTGCCAGCAGTGAATCTAGTGGGACCCAGTACTTC
CASSESSGTQYF
>15|.|TRBD1|TRBV19|TRBJ1-3
TGTGCCAGTAAGACAGGGGTAACCTCTGGAAACACCATATATTTT
CASKTGVTSGNTIYF
>17|.|TRBD2|TRBV6-2/TRBV6-3|TRBJ2-7
TGTGCCAGCAGCGATGGGGCTAGCGGGGCTAGCTCCTACGAGCAGTACTTC
CASSDGASGASSYEQYF